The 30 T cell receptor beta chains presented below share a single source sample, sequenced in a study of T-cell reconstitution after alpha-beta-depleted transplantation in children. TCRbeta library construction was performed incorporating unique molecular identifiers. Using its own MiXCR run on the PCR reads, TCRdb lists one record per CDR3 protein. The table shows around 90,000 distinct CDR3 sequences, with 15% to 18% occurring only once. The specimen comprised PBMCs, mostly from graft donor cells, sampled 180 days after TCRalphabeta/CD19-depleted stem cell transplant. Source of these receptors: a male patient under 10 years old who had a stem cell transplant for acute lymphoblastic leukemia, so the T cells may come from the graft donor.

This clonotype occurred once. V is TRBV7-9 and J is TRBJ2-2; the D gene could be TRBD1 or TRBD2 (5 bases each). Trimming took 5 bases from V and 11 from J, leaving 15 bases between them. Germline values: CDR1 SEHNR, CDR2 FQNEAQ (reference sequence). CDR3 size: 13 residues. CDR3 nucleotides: TGTGCCAGCAGCCCGTCCGGGACCCCCGAGCTGTTTTTT. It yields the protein CASSPSGTPELFF.

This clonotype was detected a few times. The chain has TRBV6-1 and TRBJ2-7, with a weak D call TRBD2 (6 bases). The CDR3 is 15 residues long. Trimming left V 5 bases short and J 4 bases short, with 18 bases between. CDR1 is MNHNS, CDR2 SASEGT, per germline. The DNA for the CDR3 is TGTGCCAGCAGTCCAGCCACAGGTGGGGGGTACGAGCAGTACTTC. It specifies CASSPATGGGYEQYF.

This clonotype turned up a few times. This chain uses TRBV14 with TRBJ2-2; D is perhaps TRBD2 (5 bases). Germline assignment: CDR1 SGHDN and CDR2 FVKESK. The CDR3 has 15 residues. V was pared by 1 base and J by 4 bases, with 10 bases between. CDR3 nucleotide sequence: TGTGCCAGCAGCCAAGTTCGAGGGTTCACCGGGGAGCTGTTTTTT. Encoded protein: CASSQVRGFTGELFF.

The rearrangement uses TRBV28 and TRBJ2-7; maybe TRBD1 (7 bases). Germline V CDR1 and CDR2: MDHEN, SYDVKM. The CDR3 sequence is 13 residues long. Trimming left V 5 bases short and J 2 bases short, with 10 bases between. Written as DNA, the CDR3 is TGTGCCAGCAGTGCGGGACAGACCTACGAGCAGTACTTC. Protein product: CASSAGQTYEQYF. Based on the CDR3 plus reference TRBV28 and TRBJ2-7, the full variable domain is DVKVTQSSRYLVKRTGEKVFLECVQDMDHENMFWYRQDPGLGLRLIYFSYDVKMKEKGDIPEGYSVSREKKERFSLILESASTNQTSMYLCASSAGQTYEQYFGPGTRLTVT.

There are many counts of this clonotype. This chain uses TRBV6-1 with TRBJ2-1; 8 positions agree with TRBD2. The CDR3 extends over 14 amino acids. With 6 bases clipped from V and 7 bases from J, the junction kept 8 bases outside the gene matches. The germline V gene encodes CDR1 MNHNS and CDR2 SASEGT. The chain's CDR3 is CASRSGGVRNEQFF. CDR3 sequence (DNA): TGTGCCAGCAGAAGCGGGGGAGTGCGTAATGAGCAGTTCTTC.

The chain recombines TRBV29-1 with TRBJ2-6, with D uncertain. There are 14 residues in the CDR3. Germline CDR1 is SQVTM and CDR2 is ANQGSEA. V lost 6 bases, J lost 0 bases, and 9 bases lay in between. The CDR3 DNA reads TGCAGCGTGCCCGTTAACTCTGGGGCCAACGTCCTGACTTTC. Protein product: CSVPVNSGANVLTF.

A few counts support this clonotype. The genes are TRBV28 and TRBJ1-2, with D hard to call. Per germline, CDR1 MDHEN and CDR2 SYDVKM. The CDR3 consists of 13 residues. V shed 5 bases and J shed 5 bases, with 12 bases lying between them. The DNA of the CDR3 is TGTGCCAGCAGTCGAGACCGCTGGTATGGCTACACCTTC. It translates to CASSRDRWYGYTF.

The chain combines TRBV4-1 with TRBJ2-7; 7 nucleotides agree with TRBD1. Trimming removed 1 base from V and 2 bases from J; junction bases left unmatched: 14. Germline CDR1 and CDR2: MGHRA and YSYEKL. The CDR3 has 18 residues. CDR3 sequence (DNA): TGCGCCAGCAGCCAAGTCTTACACCGACAGGGTTATCCCTACGAGCAGTACTTC. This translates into CASSQVLHRQGYPYEQYF.

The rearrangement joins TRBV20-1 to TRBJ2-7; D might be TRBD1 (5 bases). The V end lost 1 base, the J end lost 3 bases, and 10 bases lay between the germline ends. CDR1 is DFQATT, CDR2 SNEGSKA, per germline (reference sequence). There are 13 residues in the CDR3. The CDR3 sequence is CSARVDTGYEQYF. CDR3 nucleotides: TGCAGTGCTAGAGTGGACACTGGCTACGAGCAGTACTTC.

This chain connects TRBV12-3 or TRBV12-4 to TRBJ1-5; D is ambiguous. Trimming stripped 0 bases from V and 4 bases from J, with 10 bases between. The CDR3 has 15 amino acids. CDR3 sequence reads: CASSLASVMNQPQHF. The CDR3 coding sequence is TGTGCCAGCAGTTTAGCATCAGTCATGAATCAGCCCCAGCATTTT.

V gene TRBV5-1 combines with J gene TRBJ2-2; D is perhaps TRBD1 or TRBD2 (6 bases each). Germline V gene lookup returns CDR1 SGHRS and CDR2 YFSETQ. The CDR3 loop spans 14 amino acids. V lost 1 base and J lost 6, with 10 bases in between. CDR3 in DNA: TGCGCCAGCAGCTTGTGGGGGGCCGCCGGGGAGCTGTTTTTT. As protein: CASSLWGAAGELFF.

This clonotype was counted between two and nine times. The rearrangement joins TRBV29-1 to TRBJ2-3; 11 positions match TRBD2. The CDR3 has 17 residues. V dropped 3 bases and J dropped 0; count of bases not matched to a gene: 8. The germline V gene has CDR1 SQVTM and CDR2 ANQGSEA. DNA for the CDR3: TGCAGCGTTGACTTTCGGACTAGCGGGTCCAGCACAGATACGCAGTATTTT. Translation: CSVDFRTSGSSTDTQYF.

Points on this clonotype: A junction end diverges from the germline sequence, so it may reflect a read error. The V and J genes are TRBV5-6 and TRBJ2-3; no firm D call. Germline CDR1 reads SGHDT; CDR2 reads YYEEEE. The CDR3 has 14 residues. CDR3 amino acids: CASTFTGRTDTQYF. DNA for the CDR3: TGTGCCAGCACCTTTACGGGCCGCACAGATACACAGTATTTT. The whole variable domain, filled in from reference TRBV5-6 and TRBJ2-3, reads DAGVTQSPTHLIKTRGQQVTLRCSPKSGHDTVSWYQQALGQGPQFIFQYYEEEERQRGNFPDRFSGHQFPNYSSELNVNALLLGDSALYLCASTFTGRTDTQYFGPGTRLTVL.

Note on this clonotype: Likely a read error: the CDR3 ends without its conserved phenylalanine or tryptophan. The DNA of the CDR3 is TGTGCCAGCTCACCGGCGGGTCGCATGAACACTGAAGCTTTCCTT. This translates into CASSPAGRMNTEAFL. The chain combines TRBV18 with TRBJ1-1; D unresolved. The CDR3 extends over 15 amino acids. Trimming removed 3 bases from V and 0 bases from J, with 11 bases in between. The germline V gene encodes CDR1 KGHSH and CDR2 LQKENI.

CDR3 nucleotides: TGTGCCAGCAGTTCTCAACAGGGGTGGAACACTGAAGCTTTCTTT. This codes for CASSSQQGWNTEAFF. This sequence joins TRBV6-5 and TRBJ1-1, with 7 bases identical to TRBD1. Trimming cost V 4 bases and J 1 base; bases outside gene matches: 6. The V gene's germline CDR1 is MNHEY and CDR2 SVGAGI. The CDR3 runs to 15 residues.

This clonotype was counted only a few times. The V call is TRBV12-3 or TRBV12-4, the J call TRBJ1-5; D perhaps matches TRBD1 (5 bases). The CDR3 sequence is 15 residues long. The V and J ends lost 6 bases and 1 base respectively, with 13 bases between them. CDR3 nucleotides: TGTGCCAGCAGAACGGGGGGGATAAGCAATCAGCCCCAGCATTTT. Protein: CASRTGGISNQPQHF.

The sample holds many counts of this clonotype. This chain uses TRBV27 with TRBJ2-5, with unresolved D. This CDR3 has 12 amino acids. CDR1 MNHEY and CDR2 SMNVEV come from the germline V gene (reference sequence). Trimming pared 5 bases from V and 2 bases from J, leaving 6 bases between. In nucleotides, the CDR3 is TGTGCCAGCAGTCTCGATCAAGAGACCCAGTACTTC. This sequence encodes CASSLDQETQYF.

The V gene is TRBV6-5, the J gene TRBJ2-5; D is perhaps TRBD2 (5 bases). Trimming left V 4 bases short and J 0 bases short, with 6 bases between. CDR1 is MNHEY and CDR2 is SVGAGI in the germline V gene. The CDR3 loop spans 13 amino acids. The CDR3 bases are TGTGCCAGCAGTTTGACTAACCAAGAGACCCAGTACTTC. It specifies CASSLTNQETQYF.

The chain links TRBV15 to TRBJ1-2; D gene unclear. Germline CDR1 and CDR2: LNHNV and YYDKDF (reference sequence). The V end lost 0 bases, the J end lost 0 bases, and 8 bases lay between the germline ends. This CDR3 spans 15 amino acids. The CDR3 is CATSRDFKANYGYTF. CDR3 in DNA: TGTGCCACCAGCAGAGATTTTAAAGCTAACTATGGCTACACCTTC.

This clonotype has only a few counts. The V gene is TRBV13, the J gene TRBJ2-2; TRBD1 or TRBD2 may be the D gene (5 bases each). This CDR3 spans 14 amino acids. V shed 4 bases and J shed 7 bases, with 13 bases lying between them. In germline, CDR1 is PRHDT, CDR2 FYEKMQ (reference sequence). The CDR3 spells CASSSRGEIGELFF. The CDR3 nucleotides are TGTGCCAGCAGCTCAAGGGGAGAGATCGGGGAGCTGTTTTTT.

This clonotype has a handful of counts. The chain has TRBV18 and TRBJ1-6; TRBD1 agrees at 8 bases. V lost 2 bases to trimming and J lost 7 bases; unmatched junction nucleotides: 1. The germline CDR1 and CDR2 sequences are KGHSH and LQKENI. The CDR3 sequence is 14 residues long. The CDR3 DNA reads TGTGCCAGCTCACCAAACAGGGGGAATTCACCCCTCCACTTT. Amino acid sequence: CASSPNRGNSPLHF.

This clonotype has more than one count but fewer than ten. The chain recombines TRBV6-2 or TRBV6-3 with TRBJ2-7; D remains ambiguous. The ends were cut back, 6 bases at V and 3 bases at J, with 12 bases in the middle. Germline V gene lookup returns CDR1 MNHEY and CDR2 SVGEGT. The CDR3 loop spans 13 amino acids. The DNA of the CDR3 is TGTGCCAGCAGACCACACGACCGCTACGAGCAGTACTTC. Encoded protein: CASRPHDRYEQYF.

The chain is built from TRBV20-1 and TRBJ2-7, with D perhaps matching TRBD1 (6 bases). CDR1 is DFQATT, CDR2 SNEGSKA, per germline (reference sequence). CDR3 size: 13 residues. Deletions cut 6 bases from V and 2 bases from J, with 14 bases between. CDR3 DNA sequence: TGCAGTGCGCTCCGGGACACACCCTACGAGCAGTACTTC. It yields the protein CSALRDTPYEQYF.

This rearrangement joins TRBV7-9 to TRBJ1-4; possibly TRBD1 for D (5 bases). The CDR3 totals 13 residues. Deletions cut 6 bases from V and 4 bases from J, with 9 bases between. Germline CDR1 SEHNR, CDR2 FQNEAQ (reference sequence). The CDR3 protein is CASSQRGNEKLFF. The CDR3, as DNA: TGTGCCAGCAGTCAGAGGGGTAATGAAAAACTGTTTTTT.

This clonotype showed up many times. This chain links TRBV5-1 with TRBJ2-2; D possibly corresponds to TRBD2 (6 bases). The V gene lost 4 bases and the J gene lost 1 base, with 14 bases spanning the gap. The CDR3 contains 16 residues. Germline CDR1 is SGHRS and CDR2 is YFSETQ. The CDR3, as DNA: TGCGCCAGCAGCCCAACTCTTAGCGGGAACACCGGGGAGCTGTTTTTT. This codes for CASSPTLSGNTGELFF.

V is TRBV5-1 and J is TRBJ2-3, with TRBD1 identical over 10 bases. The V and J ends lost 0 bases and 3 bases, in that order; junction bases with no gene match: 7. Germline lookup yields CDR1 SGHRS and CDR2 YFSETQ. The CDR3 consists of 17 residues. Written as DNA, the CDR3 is TGCGCCAGCAGCTTGGAGGGGACAGGGGCACCGACAGATACGCAGTATTTT. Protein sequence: CASSLEGTGAPTDTQYF.

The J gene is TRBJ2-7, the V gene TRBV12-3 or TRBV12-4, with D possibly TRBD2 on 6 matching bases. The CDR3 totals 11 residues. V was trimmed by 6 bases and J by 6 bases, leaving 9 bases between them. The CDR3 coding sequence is TGTGCCAGCAGGGAGGGGATCGAGCAGTACTTC. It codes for CASREGIEQYF.

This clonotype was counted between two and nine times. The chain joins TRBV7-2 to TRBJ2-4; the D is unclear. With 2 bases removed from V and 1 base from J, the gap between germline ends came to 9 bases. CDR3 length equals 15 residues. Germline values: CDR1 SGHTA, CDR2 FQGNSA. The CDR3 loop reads CASSLKTAAKNIQYF. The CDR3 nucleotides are TGTGCCAGCAGCTTAAAGACTGCGGCCAAAAACATTCAGTACTTC.

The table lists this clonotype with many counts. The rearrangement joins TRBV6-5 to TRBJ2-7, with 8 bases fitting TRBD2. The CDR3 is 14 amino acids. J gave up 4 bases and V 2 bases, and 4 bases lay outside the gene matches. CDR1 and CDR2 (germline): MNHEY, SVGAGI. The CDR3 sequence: CASSYRGGSYEQYF. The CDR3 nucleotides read TGTGCCAGCAGTTACCGGGGGGGGAGTTACGAGCAGTACTTC.

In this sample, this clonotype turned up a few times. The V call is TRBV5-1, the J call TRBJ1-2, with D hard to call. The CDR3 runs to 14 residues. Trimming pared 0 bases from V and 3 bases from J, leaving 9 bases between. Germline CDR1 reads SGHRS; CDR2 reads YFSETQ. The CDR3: CASSLGRDDYGYTF. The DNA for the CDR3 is TGCGCCAGCAGCTTGGGCCGGGATGACTATGGCTACACCTTC.